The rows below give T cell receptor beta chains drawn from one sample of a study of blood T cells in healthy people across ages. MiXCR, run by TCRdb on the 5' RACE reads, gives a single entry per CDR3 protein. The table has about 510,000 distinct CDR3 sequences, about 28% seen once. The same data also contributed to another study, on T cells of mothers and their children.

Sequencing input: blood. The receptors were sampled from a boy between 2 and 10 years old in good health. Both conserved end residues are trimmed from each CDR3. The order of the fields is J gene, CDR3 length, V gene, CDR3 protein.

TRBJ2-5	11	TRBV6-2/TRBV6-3	ASSIRRVETQY
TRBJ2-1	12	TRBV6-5	ASSYEEGPNEQF
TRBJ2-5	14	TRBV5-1	ASSLGLATKVETQY
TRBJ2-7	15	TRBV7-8	ASSLGDPLLRAYEQY
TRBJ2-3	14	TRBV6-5	ASSYTRDGYTDTQY
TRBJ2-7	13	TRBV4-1	ASSQVAGGAYEQY
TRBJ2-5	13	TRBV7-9	ASSATGQSWETQY
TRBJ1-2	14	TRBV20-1	SARDPVLGRGYGYT
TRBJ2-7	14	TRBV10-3	AISPGSASGEYEQY
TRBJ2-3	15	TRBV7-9	ASSRGLAGATTDTQY
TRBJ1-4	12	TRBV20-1	SAVPGTLNEKLF
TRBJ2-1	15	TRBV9	ASSVVSASWAYNEQF
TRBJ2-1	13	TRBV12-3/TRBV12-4	ASSLPGGKRNEQF
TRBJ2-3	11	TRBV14	ASSLGNTDTQY
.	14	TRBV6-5	ASSYSTSGSSYEQY
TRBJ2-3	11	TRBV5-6	ASSSGAEDTQY
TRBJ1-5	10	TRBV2	ASNRWSQPQH
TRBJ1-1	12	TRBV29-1	SVDTGWIDTEAF
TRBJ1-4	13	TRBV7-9	ASSLWSGTNEKLF
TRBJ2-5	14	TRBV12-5	ASGLVLLAGEETQY
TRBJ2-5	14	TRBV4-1	ASSQVHRHEQETQY
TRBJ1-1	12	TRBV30	AWSVYVQGTEAF
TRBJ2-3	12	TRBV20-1	SARDSGGANTQY
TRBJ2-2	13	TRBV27	ASSLSLMYTGELF
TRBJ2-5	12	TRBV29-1	SVGLTGGRETQY
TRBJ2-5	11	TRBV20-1	SAREPREETQY
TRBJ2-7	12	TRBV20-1	SARGTGSSYEQY
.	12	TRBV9	ASSREPIHYEQY
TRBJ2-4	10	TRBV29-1	SVNTGYGIQY
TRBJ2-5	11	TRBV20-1	SARGSNQETQY
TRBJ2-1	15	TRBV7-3	ASSLRRDRSSYNEQF
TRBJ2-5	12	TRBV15	ATSRVGSQETQY
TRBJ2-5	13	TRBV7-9	ASSSPEQGRETQY
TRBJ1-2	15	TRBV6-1	ASGNTGTRQAHYGYT
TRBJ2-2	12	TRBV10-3	AISPGQETGELF
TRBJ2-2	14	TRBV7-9	ASSPPAGGPTGELF
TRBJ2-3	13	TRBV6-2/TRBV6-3	ASSYESGGGDTQY
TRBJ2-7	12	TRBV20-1	SAYDTTDPYEQY
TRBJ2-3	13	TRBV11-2	ASSLEQGARGTQY
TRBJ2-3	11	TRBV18	ASSPGDRDTQY
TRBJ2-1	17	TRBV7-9	ASTDPGLAGKSSYNEQF
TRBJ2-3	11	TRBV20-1	SASGLVGDTQY
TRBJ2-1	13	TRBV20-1	SAISGSYAYNEQF
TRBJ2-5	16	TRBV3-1	ASSQEFSGTEGQETQY
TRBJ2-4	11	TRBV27	ASSFKTGDIQY
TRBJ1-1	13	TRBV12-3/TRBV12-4	ASRPNRAGNTEAF
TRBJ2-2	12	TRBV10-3	AISATQGTGELF
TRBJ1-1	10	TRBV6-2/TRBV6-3	ASSYGLGEAF
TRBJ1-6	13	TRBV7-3	ASSIRTGDNSPLH
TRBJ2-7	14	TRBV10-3	AIRLPGLAGPYEQY
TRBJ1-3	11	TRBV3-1	ASRLGSGNTIY
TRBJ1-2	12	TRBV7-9	ASSQLRDRRGYT
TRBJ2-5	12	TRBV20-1	SARGKGQGETQY